The 5 T cell receptor beta chains presented below share a single source sample, sequenced in a study of blood T cell repertoires in COVID-19. Libraries were prepared by immunoSEQ multiplex PCR; TCRdb keeps only in-frame clonotypes and omits some of them. The profile shows some 160,000 clones, roughly nine tenths of them singletons. Sequenced: peripheral blood. The origin of the receptors is an older woman with acute or convalescent COVID-19.

This chain links TRBV7-7 with TRBJ2-2, with 11 bases that match TRBD1. V shed 1 base and J 4 bases; nucleotides not matched to a gene: 8. In germline, CDR1 is SSHAT, CDR2 FNYEAQ (reference sequence). The CDR3 totals 18 residues. In DNA form, the CDR3 reads TGTGCCAGCAGCTTAGGAAGGACAGGGGGCCCGAGCACCGGGGAGCTGTTTTTT. Translation: CASSLGRTGGPSTGELFF.

This clone was counted between two and nine times. J is TRBJ2-6 and V is TRBV5-1; TRBD1 matches at 9 bases. Germline values: CDR1 SGHRS, CDR2 YFSETQ. J lost 0 bases, V lost 0 bases, and 7 bases had no gene match. The CDR3 loop spans 19 amino acids. The CDR3 sequence: CASSLALGTGISGANVLTF. The CDR3 DNA follows: TGCGCCAGCAGCTTGGCCTTGGGGACAGGGATCTCTGGGGCCAACGTCCTGACTTTC.

The chain carries TRBV5-1 and TRBJ1-1, with D perhaps TRBD1 (6 bases). Per germline, CDR1 SGHRS and CDR2 YFSETQ. CDR3 size: 13 residues. Trimming left V 1 base short and J 6 bases short, with 10 bases between. CDR3 region: CASSLMGAAEAFF. The CDR3 region has the DNA TGCGCCAGCAGCTTGATGGGGGCGGCTGAAGCTTTCTTT. Filled out from reference TRBV5-1 and TRBJ1-1, the complete variable domain reads KAGVTQTPRYLIKTRGQQVTLSCSPISGHRSVSWYQQTPGQGLQFLFEYFSETQRNKGNFPGRFSGRQFSNSRSEMNVSTLELGDSALYLCASSLMGAAEAFFGQGTRLTVV.

The rearrangement joins TRBV7-2 to TRBJ1-6, with D tentatively TRBD1 (5 bases). V shed 7 bases and J shed 9 bases, with 13 bases lying between them. The length of the CDR3 is 13 residues. Per germline, CDR1 SGHTA and CDR2 FQGNSA. The CDR3 DNA follows: TGTGCCAGCACCGTTGGGGGGGGTTCACCCCTCCACTTT. It specifies CASTVGGGSPLHF. Full variable domain (rest looked up from reference TRBV7-2 and TRBJ1-6): GAGVSQSPSNKVTEKGKDVELRCDPISGHTALYWYRQSLGQGLEFLIYFQGNSAPDKSGLPSDRFSAERTGGSVSTLTIQRTQQEDSAVYLCASTVGGGSPLHFGNGTRLTVT.

The chain has TRBV7-9 and TRBJ2-1, with TRBD1 identical over 7 bases. Looked up from germline, CDR1 is SEHNR and CDR2 is FQNEAQ (reference sequence). The CDR3 extends over 15 amino acids. V was pared by 3 bases and J by 3 bases, with 5 bases of the junction left unmatched. In DNA form, the CDR3 reads TGTGCCAGCAGCTTGGGACAGATGGTCTACAATGAGCAGTTCTTC. Its translation: CASSLGQMVYNEQFF. Full variable domain (rest looked up from reference TRBV7-9 and TRBJ2-1): DTGVSQNPRHKITKRGQNVTFRCDPISEHNRLYWYRQTLGQGPEFLTYFQNEAQLEKSRLLSDRFSAERPKGSFSTLEIQRTEQGDSAMYLCASSLGQMVYNEQFFGPGTRLTVL.